The 8 T cell receptor beta chains in this list originate from one sample, sequenced in a study of blood T cell repertoires in COVID-19. Measured with immunoSEQ multiplex PCR; TCRdb has only the in-frame clones, and not every one. Among some 320,000 clones listed, approximately 89% were seen once. What was sequenced was PBMCs or T cells enriched from blood (not recorded which). These receptor sequences come from a woman in her 30s who had recovered from COVID-19.

J is TRBJ2-1 and V is TRBV30; 8 positions match TRBD2. Germline CDR1 GTSNPN, CDR2 SVGIG (reference sequence). V lost 0 bases, J lost 5 bases, and 3 bases stayed unmatched. This CDR3 is built from 14 residues. The CDR3: CAWSVLRGDNEQFF. The CDR3 coding sequence is TGTGCCTGGAGTGTACTGCGGGGGGACAATGAGCAGTTCTTC.

The chain has TRBV6-5 and TRBJ1-4; tentatively, D is TRBD1 (5 bases). Between the trimmed V and J ends, which lost 0 bases and 5 bases, there was a span of 10 bases. This CDR3 contains 15 residues. CDR1 MNHEY and CDR2 SVGAGI come from the germline V gene. The CDR3 DNA is TGTGCCAGCAGTTACTCAGGGGTATTGAATGAAAAACTGTTTTTT. Its translation: CASSYSGVLNEKLFF.

The chain links TRBV19 to TRBJ1-2; weak D call: TRBD1 (5 bases). CDR3 length: 13 residues. Looked up from germline, CDR1 is LNHDA and CDR2 is SQIVND (reference sequence). The V end lost 6 bases, the J end lost 5 bases, and 13 bases lay between the germline ends. The CDR3 protein is CASSRGTDYGYTF. The CDR3 coding sequence is TGTGCCAGTAGCCGGGGGACTGATTATGGCTACACCTTC.

This clone has just one count. The chain employs TRBV11-2 and TRBJ2-1; 10 bases match TRBD2. Unmatched junction bases numbered 9, after V lost 5 bases and J lost 5 bases. This CDR3 is 16 amino acids long. Germline lookup yields CDR1 SGHAT and CDR2 FQNNGV. CDR3 sequence: CASSPPTSGPDNEQFF. The CDR3 DNA follows: TGTGCCAGCAGCCCCCCGACTAGCGGGCCTGACAATGAGCAGTTCTTC.

This chain uses TRBV5-4 with TRBJ2-1, with 7 nucleotides matching TRBD1. The V gene end was trimmed by 4 bases and the J gene end by 9 bases; junction bases not matched to a gene: 7. CDR3 length: 13 residues. The germline V gene has CDR1 SGHNT and CDR2 YYREEE (reference sequence). CDR3 amino acids: CASSPTGSGEQFF. CDR3 DNA: TGTGCCAGCAGCCCGACAGGGTCGGGTGAGCAGTTCTTC. Supplemented by reference TRBV5-4 and TRBJ2-1, the full variable domain reads ETGVTQSPTHLIKTRGQQVTLRCSSQSGHNTVSWYQQALGQGPQFIFQYYREEENGRGNFPPRFSGLQFPNYSSELNVNALELDDSALYLCASSPTGSGEQFFGPGTRLTVL.

The chain recombines TRBV6-5 with TRBJ1-2; 7 positions match TRBD1. CDR3 length: 15 amino acids. The junction had 9 bases not matched to a gene; V was cut back by 2 bases and J by 6 bases. Germline V gene data show CDR1 as MNHEY and CDR2 as SVGAGI. The CDR3 reads CASSYITGDWHGYTF. In nucleotides, the CDR3 is TGTGCCAGCAGTTACATAACAGGGGACTGGCATGGCTACACCTTC.

This clone has just one count. The CDR3 reads CASSWGRDREATEAFF. For the CDR3, the DNA is TGTGCCAGCAGCTGGGGCAGGGACAGGGAGGCTACTGAAGCTTTCTTT. The chain recombines TRBV5-7 with TRBJ1-1, with TRBD1 matching 9 bases. TRBV5-7 is labeled an ORF, and its function is uncertain. Trimming removed 3 bases from V and 5 bases from J; junction bases left unmatched: 11. The CDR3 contains 16 residues.

This sequence joins TRBV7-2 and TRBJ2-3; D is uncertain. CDR1 SGHTA and CDR2 FQGNSA come from the germline V gene. V was clipped by 3 bases and J by 0 bases, with 10 bases between them. The length of the CDR3 is 15 residues. CDR3 amino acids: CASSFPTGSTDTQYF. CDR3 in DNA: TGTGCCAGCAGCTTCCCGACTGGAAGCACAGATACGCAGTATTTT.